The rows below give T cell receptor beta chains drawn from one sample of a study of T cells in Graves' hyperthyroidism and ophthalmopathy. Via MiXCR, TCRdb re-called the multiplex PCR reads, giving one row per CDR3 protein. The table records hundreds of thousands of distinct CDR3 sequences, 11% to 15% of them present only once. The material sequenced was blood. These receptors were taken from a woman in her 30s with Graves' hyperthyroidism that later progressed to Graves' ophthalmopathy. Each CDR3 is given with its conserved first and last residue. Each record gives: J gene, clone size, D gene, V gene, CDR3 protein, CDR3 DNA. The D gene is left open where the match is weak. Clone sizes are given selectively: once, few, many, or a class where the clone is expanded.

TRBJ2-2,once,-,TRBV28,CASGRGPTNTGELFF,TGTGCCAGCGGCCGAGGGCCTACGAACACCGGGGAGCTGTTTTTT
TRBJ1-1,many,-,TRBV30,CAWTNPGSTEAFF,TGTGCCTGGACCAACCCCGGGAGCACTGAAGCTTTCTTT
TRBJ1-4,few,TRBD1,TRBV18,CASSPLYRDRTNEKLFF,TGTGCCAGCTCACCTCTATACCGGGACAGAACTAATGAAAAACTGTTTTTT
TRBJ2-1,many,-,TRBV11-1,CASGYNEQFF,TGTGCCAGCGGCTACAATGAGCAGTTCTTC
TRBJ1-5,-,-,TRBV28,CASSWIPDISLQPQHF,TGTGCCAGCAGTTGGATTCCGGACATCTCGCTGCAGCCCCAGCATTTT
TRBJ1-1,-,-,TRBV30,CAWSVLRVLNTEAFF,TGTGCCTGGAGTGTGCTCCGGGTTTTGAACACTGAAGCTTTCTTT
TRBJ2-7,many,-,TRBV3-1,CASSQVYEQYF,TGTGCCAGCAGCCAAGTTTACGAGCAGTACTTC
TRBJ2-1,many,TRBD1,TRBV28,CASSGWGQGITYNEQFF,TGTGCCAGCAGTGGTTGGGGACAGGGTATAACCTACAATGAGCAGTTCTTC
TRBJ2-2,-,-,TRBV5-5,CASSLDFGGPGELFF,TGTGCCAGCAGCTTGGATTTTGGGGGACCCGGGGAGCTGTTTTTT
TRBJ2-1,few,TRBD1,TRBV19,CASSISGQGRNEQFF,TGTGCCAGTAGTATAAGTGGACAGGGTCGCAATGAGCAGTTCTTC
TRBJ2-7,few,-,TRBV5-1,CASSLGEAGIYYEQYF,TGCGCCAGCAGCTTGGGGGAAGCCGGAATATACTACGAGCAGTACTTC
TRBJ2-1,many,TRBD2,TRBV10-3,CAISKALADYNEQFF,TGTGCCATCAGTAAGGCACTAGCGGACTACAATGAGCAGTTCTTC
TRBJ2-1,-,TRBD2,TRBV6-2/TRBV6-3,CASSLAGIANEQFF,TGTGCCAGCAGCCTAGCGGGAATAGCGAATGAGCAGTTCTTC
TRBJ1-2,many,-,TRBV28,CASSSLSEGGYGYTF,TGTGCCAGCAGTTCCCTCTCCGAGGGGGGCTATGGCTACACCTTC
TRBJ1-4,-,TRBD1,TRBV12-3/TRBV12-4,CASRDRGSNEKLFF,TGTGCCAGCAGAGACAGGGGGTCTAATGAAAAACTGTTTTTT
TRBJ2-1,few,TRBD2,TRBV27,CATRGAGVDEQFF,TGTGCCACTCGGGGAGCGGGAGTCGATGAGCAGTTCTTC
TRBJ1-1,many,TRBD1,TRBV28,CASSTSDRDGEAFF,TGTGCCAGCAGCACTTCTGACAGGGATGGTGAAGCTTTCTTT
TRBJ2-7,-,-,TRBV2,CASRYNTYEQYF,TGTGCCAGCAGATATAATACGTACGAGCAGTACTTC
TRBJ1-1,-,-,TRBV11-2,CASSLDLAGVNTEAFF,TGTGCCAGCAGCTTAGATCTCGCAGGGGTGAACACTGAAGCTTTCTTT
TRBJ1-1,-,TRBD1,TRBV15,CATSRDTGGLTEAFF,TGTGCCACCAGCAGAGATACAGGGGGTCTGACTGAAGCTTTCTTT
TRBJ2-7,-,-,TRBV20-1,CSARDRRISYEQYF,TGCAGTGCTAGAGATCGACGTATTTCCTACGAGCAGTACTTC
TRBJ2-7,few,-,TRBV3-1,CASSQDRRGQYF,TGTGCCAGCAGCCAAGACCGGCGGGGGCAGTACTTC